This T cell receptor beta chain emerged from a study of technical replicates of blood from several donors (dated by TCRdb to the late 2010s). Between the V and J ends, shortened by 6 bases and 4 bases respectively, the junction contains 10 bases. The CDR3 covers 13 residues, taking in both the cysteine and the phenylalanine. Just CDR3 DNA is preserved here, 39 bases in frame from base 1. As encoded in the germline V gene, CDR1 is KGHSH while CDR2 is LQKENI. For this clone: Its target antigen remains unknown. Base qualities are not provided; no much larger clone lies one nucleotide away.

The library was made by the immunoSEQ multiplex PCR assay. Drawn from immuneACCESS, this table holds only the in-frame rearrangements with V and J called that TCRdb kept. Clones are partly lost; checked studies trace under half to an unresolved V gene and leave the rest unexplained. The sample yields tens of thousands of clones; roughly 92% were counted once. The top ten clones comprise 0.2% to 0.25% of the sample. The V and J genes are TRBV18 and TRBJ1-5; tentative D gene TRBD1, with 6 bases matching. This receptor was taken from a human donor in good health. The sample was T cells isolated from PBMCs. The CDR3 loop reads CASSPQGNQPQHF. In nucleotides, the sequence is TGTGCCAGCTCGCCGCAGGGGAATCAGCCCCAGCATTTT. The reference TRBV18 and TRBJ1-5 proteins fill in what lies around the CDR3, so the full variable domain reads NAGVMQNPRHLVRRRGQEARLRCSPMKGHSHVYWYRQLPEEGLKFMVYLQKENIIDESGMPKERFSAEFPKEGPSILRIQQVVRGDSAAYFCASSPQGNQPQHFGDGTRLSIL.